What follows are 6 T cell receptor beta chains derived from one specimen sequenced in a study of cytotoxic CD8 clonotypes in ibrutinib-treated CLL. The table came from immunoSEQ multiplex PCR; TCRdb's copy has only in-frame clones and leaves some out. This table has some 92,000 clones, approximately 77% appearing once. The sample was PBMCs, taken after 24 months of ibrutinib treatment. Receptors were obtained from a human donor with chronic lymphocytic leukemia.

The chain uses TRBV19 and TRBJ2-2, with D perhaps matching TRBD2 (7 bases). V gave up 7 bases and J gave up 1 base, with 16 bases separating them. The germline V gene has CDR1 LNHDA and CDR2 SQIVND (reference sequence). This CDR3 comprises 16 residues. CDR3: CASIGGAGVNTGELFF. DNA of the CDR3: TGTGCCAGTATCGGGGGCGCGGGGGTGAACACCGGGGAGCTGTTTTTT. Together with reference TRBV19 and TRBJ2-2, the CDR3 gives the full variable domain: DGGITQSPKYLFRKEGQNVTLSCEQNLNHDAMYWYRQDPGQGLRLIYYSQIVNDFQKGDIAEGYSVSREKKESFPLTVTSAQKNPTAFYLCASIGGAGVNTGELFFGEGSRLTVL.

As concerns this clone: In the same sample, other DNA sequences code for this CDR3. This chain links TRBV2 with TRBJ1-5; D may be TRBD1 (5 bases). This CDR3 has 14 amino acids. Germline CDR1 is SNHLY and CDR2 is FYNNEI. The V end was cut by 8 bases, the J end by 0 bases, with 11 bases between. The CDR3 DNA reads as TGTGCCAGCGGCGGGACGGCTAGCAATCAGCCCCAGCATTTT. Its translation: CASGGTASNQPQHF.

The V gene is TRBV11-3, the J gene TRBJ2-5; the match to TRBD2 covers 8 bases. Trimming took 1 base from V and 5 from J; bases not matched to a gene: 6. Per germline, CDR1 SGHNT and CDR2 YENEEA. The CDR3 is made up of 15 amino acids. The CDR3 sequence is CASSLGAGEEETQYF. In DNA form, the CDR3 reads TGTGCCAGCAGCTTAGGAGCGGGGGAGGAGGAGACCCAGTACTTC.

The rearrangement joins TRBV27 to TRBJ1-1, with a tentative D call TRBD1 (6 bases). The germline V and J ends were trimmed by 5 bases and 4 bases, with 14 bases remaining between them. The CDR3 is 14 amino acids. CDR1 MNHEY and CDR2 SMNVEV come from the germline V gene (reference sequence). The CDR3 coding sequence is TGTGCCAGCAGTCCAATCAACAGGGTCACTGAAGCTTTCTTT. Encoded protein: CASSPINRVTEAFF.

The rearrangement joins TRBV5-1 to TRBJ2-1; 10 bases fit TRBD2. The V and J ends lost 4 bases and 5 bases, in that order; junction bases with no gene match: 9. The CDR3 has 16 residues. Germline V gene lookup returns CDR1 SGHRS and CDR2 YFSETQ. The chain's CDR3 is CASSPLAGVNDNEQFF. CDR3 DNA: TGCGCCAGCAGCCCCCTAGCGGGAGTCAACGACAATGAGCAGTTCTTC.

The V gene is TRBV10-3, the J gene TRBJ2-3, with D perhaps matching TRBD1 or TRBD2 (6 bases each). The germline V gene has CDR1 ENHRY and CDR2 SYGVKD. CDR3 length equals 15 residues. The V end was cut by 0 bases, the J end by 4 bases, with 11 bases between. The CDR3 coding sequence is TGTGCCATCAGTGAGTCGGTCCGGGGGCCAGATACGCAGTATTTT. It yields the protein CAISESVRGPDTQYF.